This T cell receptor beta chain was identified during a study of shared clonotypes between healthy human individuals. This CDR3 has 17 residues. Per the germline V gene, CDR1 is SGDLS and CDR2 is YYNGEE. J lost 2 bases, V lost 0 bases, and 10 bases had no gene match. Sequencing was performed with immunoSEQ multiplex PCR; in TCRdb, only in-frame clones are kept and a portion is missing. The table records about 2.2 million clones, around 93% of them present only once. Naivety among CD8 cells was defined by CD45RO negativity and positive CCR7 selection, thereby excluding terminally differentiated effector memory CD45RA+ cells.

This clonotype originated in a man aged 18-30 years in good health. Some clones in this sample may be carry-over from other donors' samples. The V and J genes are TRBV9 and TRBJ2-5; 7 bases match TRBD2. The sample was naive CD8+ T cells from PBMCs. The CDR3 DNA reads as TGTGCCAGCAGCGTAGGCTATGGAGCGGGGAGTCAAGAGACCCAGTACTTC. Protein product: CASSVGYGAGSQETQYF. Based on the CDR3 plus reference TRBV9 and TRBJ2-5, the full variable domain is DSGVTQTPKHLITATGQRVTLRCSPRSGDLSVYWYQQSLDQGLQFLIQYYNGEERAKGNILERFSAQQFPDLHSELNLSSLELGDSALYFCASSVGYGAGSQETQYFGPGTRLLVL.